This T cell receptor beta chain emerged from a study of T cells in Graves' hyperthyroidism and ophthalmopathy. For the study at large: It was at initial diagnosis, before any treatment, that peripheral blood was collected.

Authors of the study amplified TCR beta CDR3 regions from RNA transcripts. Researchers ran a first-round RT-PCR on the TCR CDR3 using the HTBI primer set. MiXCR, applied by TCRdb to the multiplex PCR reads, yields one record per CDR3 protein. The sample holds roughly 290,000 distinct CDR3 sequences, about an eighth seen once. Diagnoses rested on clinical symptoms, serum thyroxine and TRAb, thyroid ultrasound and orbital computed tomography. This clonotype was seen ten or more times. From germline, CDR1 is MDHEN and CDR2 SYDVKM. The CDR3 totals 15 residues. After removal of 4 bases from V and 1 base from J, the junction contained 6 bases not matched to a gene.

The V call is TRBV28, the J call TRBJ1-1; TRBD1 agrees at 7 bases. The clonotype originates from a woman aged 25 to 39 with Graves' hyperthyroidism that later progressed to Graves' ophthalmopathy. The sample consisted of blood. DNA for the CDR3: TGTGCCAGCAGTTCCCATCAGGGGGAGAACACTGAAGCTTTCTTT. Translated: CASSSHQGENTEAFF. The full variable domain, rest sourced from reference TRBV28 and TRBJ1-1, is DVKVTQSSRYLVKRTGEKVFLECVQDMDHENMFWYRQDPGLGLRLIYFSYDVKMKEKGDIPEGYSVSREKKERFSLILESASTNQTSMYLCASSSHQGENTEAFFGQGTRLTVV.